This TCR beta chain was retrieved from a study of cytomegalovirus exposure and HLA in healthy donors (dated by TCRdb to 2016 to 2017). About the full investigation: According to an earlier analysis of a few hundred of the donors, roughly 180 million T cells yielded some 110 million unique TCR beta sequences and 276 Gb of sequence data. Along with the roughly 670-subject first cohort, a separate validation cohort of about 110 different subjects was used. On average, around 240,000 unique TCR beta nucleotide sequences were sequenced per donor among a few hundred genotyped donors of the cohort, with around 19% of those sequences being non-productive. To decide whether each TCR beta V gene segment behaved as functional or pseudogenic, an earlier analysis of approximately 620 of the donors relied on high-throughput TCR beta sequencing. Roughly 5 DR-DQ haplotypes were handled as single units for association and clustering, since linkage in the cohort was strong. To predict cytomegalovirus infection status, the study brought together high-throughput TCR immunosequencing, statistical association of individual TCRs with disease status, and machine learning. Roughly 300 gigabases of sequencing data and approximately 84 million unique TCR sequences were included in an early release covering roughly 700 HLA-typed donors. In a later analysis, previously published TCR beta repertoires from about 640 donors were re-analyzed and high-resolution HLA genotyping was added so that TCR occurrence patterns could be studied. The study aimed to test whether signatures of past pathogen exposure could be identified by cataloging public T cell receptors. All discovery cohort repertoires had been generated using a single sequencing platform. HLA typing covered class I and class II loci at four-digit resolution. In a later genetic analysis, genome-wide SNP genotypes for about 55% of the roughly 700 donors were used, and that subset was treated as a discovery cohort. Rather than drawing on any new phenotypic data, the later analysis identified candidate immune exposures from TCR beta sequences and the way those sequences occurred across donors. Donor age, sex, ethnicity and CMV serostatus were compiled together with the repertoire data. The T cell repertoires of under 750 subjects were profiled by immunosequencing and related to cytomegalovirus serostatus. Of the 350 to 400 genotyped donors, approximately 83% fell in the genetic ancestry cluster associated with self-reported Caucasian donors. The number of donors typed differed by locus, with roughly 620-630 for A, B, C, DRB1 and DQB1, around 500 for DQA1, some 570 for DPA1, and 400 to 490 for DPB1.

In total, around 600 healthy bone marrow donors made up the cohort. All cohort members were sampled while nominally healthy, although unrecorded immune exposures were likely present. The donor was CMV seronegative and belonged to the group of around 400 seronegative cohort members. Each donor provided a peripheral blood sample, and peripheral blood mononuclear cells were used for TCR beta sequencing. Genomic DNA was extracted from the blood cell samples with the Qiagen DNeasy Blood Extraction Kit. To prepare the library, the immunoSEQ multiplex PCR assay was applied. For the multiplex PCR, a mixture combining 60 forward primers for TCR Vbeta segments and 13 reverse primers for TCR Jbeta segments was used. The CDR3 region of rearranged TCR beta genes was amplified from genomic DNA by a multiplex PCR assay. Amplified TCR beta libraries were sequenced as 87-base-pair reads on the Illumina HiSeq System. As for how the authors treated the data: Across the roughly 700 repertoires, a later analysis counted about 81 million unique TCR beta chains, some 11 million of which were shared by at least two donors. Raw reads were error-corrected and collapsed into unique sequences by a nearest-neighbor algorithm in which closely related sequences were merged to remove PCR and sequencing errors. V, D and J gene segments were assigned by aligning CDR3 sequences to IMGT reference sequences. Each retained sequence needed at least a six-nucleotide match to both a V gene segment and a J gene segment. Rearrangements were classified as productive when the CDR3 lacked stop codons and remained in frame with V and J, and all other rearrangements were classified as non-productive. CDR3 was defined by IMGT convention, running from the second conserved V-encoded cysteine to the conserved J-encoded phenylalanine. The earlier analysis of 500 to 650 of the donors excluded any sequence lacking an unambiguous match to a single V gene segment. An earlier analysis of fewer than 750 of the donors called V segments functional above 56.7% productive rearrangements and segregating when the between-donor standard deviation exceeded 5%. A statistical classification framework was built to diagnose cytomegalovirus status from the catalog of TCR beta chain sequences. In a later analysis, TCR nucleotide sequences were compared against IMGT/GENE-DB human TR gene sequences so that V and J genes could be assigned. Using the TCRdist pipeline, a later analysis assigned CDR3 sequences along with most-parsimonious VDJ recombination scenarios. In a later analysis, each TCR beta chain was defined by its CDR3 amino acid sequence together with its V-gene family, and reads without a unique V-gene family were excluded. A later analysis removed roughly 590 highly shared, low-generation-probability nucleotide sequences to deal with suspected cross-contamination and a sequencing artifact. In a later analysis, a clonal expansion index was calculated for each public chain from normalized within-repertoire ranks of inferred template counts. Generation probabilities in a later analysis came from a VDJ recombination model fitted to out-of-frame rearrangements, and those results were checked against IGoR. A later analysis scored TCR-TCR, TCR-HLA and TCR-CMV co-occurrence with hypergeometric tests, applying a repertoire-size bias correction to TCR pairs. False discovery rates were estimated in a later analysis by permuting HLA or CMV assignments 20 times. In a later analysis, co-occurring TCRs were grouped with DBSCAN, and TCRdist sequence similarity was added when clustering was performed within HLA-allele-positive subsets. For co-occurrence clustering, repertoires with fewer than 30,000 or more than 120,000 public chains were excluded, along with roughly 5 repertoires with anomalous nucleotide sharing. The immuneACCESS repertoire file appears here via TCRdb, limited to in-frame rearrangements. These files lack a portion of the clones; in checked studies, under half of the deficit traces to unresolved V genes, and the cause of the others is not known. V and J calls and clone size come straight from that table; D and trimming were deduced from the DNA. The sample profile shows about 130,000 clones; about 78% of them were found once. The top ten clonotypes cover approximately 1.2% of the sample.

As concerns this clone: Its antigen specificity is not known. No base quality information exists; no much larger clone differs at one position.

Summary of the overall study and its limitations: In this cohort, only TCR beta chains were sequenced, and detectable features were limited by the absence of alpha or paired-chain data. Roughly uniform sequencing depth across donors was assumed in presence/absence analyses, although this assumption may not hold. The study gave a list of about 160 TCR beta chains associated with cytomegalovirus. In a later analysis, the rate of TCR association differed among HLA loci, with DRB1 alleles having the most associated TCRs and HLA-C alleles having the fewest. When HLA alleles, especially DR and DQ, strongly co-occurred, attributing TCR associations to individual alleles was difficult. An earlier analysis of several hundred of the donors showed that most TCR beta V segments appeared in productive rearrangements either about 87% or about 30% of the time, which broadly matched IMGT annotations. According to a later analysis, most CMV-associated TCR beta chains appeared to be HLA-restricted, and the HLA associations seemed to be driven largely by CMV exposure. HLA typing was unavailable for some donors at each locus, so association tests used only the typed subset. Across donors, most TCR sequences were observed very rarely, whereas some public TCRs were present in many individuals. In a later analysis, HLA-associated TCR beta chains were found to be more clonally expanded and to have lower generation probabilities than equally common non-associated chains. According to a later analysis, parvovirus B19, influenza, CMV and Epstein-Barr virus appeared linked to several top co-occurrence clusters. V-gene and J-gene trimming of TCR beta chains was associated with a missense DCLRE1C variant in a later genetic analysis, and the association was replicated in an independent cohort. Because counts were too low, about 15 rarely observed V segments, including chromosome 9 orphons, were left out of the earlier analysis of a few hundred of the donors. A further reported finding was that TCR beta sequences accurately predicted the HLA-A and HLA-B alleles for most subjects in the first cohort. Compared with the approximately 670-donor mean, donors in an Asian-associated ancestry cluster had fewer N-insertions in productive TCRs, according to a later genetic analysis. It was suggested by the authors that the approach could potentially be generalized to other disease states and immunological phenotypes. For the cohort, immune exposure information was limited to CMV serostatus. In vitro tests confirmed that a few of the cytomegalovirus-associated TCR beta chains recognize cytomegalovirus antigens. A later analysis associated some 17,000 TCR beta sequences with specific HLA alleles at a false discovery rate of 0.05. Linkage disequilibrium might explain the correlated functional status among segregating V segments, but an unknown experimental factor could not be excluded. The classifier was reported to diagnose cytomegalovirus status with high specificity and sensitivity in both the original cohort and the validation cohort. A cluster of highly shared sequence variants was judged likely to represent a technical artifact of the sequencing pipeline.

This receptor was taken from a man aged 45-65 years in good health and CMV-seronegative. Sequenced input: PBMCs.

The DNA is as follows: TGTGCCAGCAGTAATACCCGGACTAGCGGACTCCCAGATACGCAGTATTTT. Its protein is CASSNTRTSGLPDTQYF. Recombination connected TRBV5-4 to TRBJ2-3; TRBD2 fits 10 bases in the junction. The germline V gene encodes CDR1 SGHNT and CDR2 YYREEE (reference sequence). The CDR3 contains 17 residues, cysteine and phenylalanine counted. Of all the DNA, just the CDR3 is kept, 51 bases in frame from base 1. Here V drops 5 bases and J drops 4 bases, and the junction holds 13 bases not matched to any gene.